The sequence of this TCR beta chain was determined in a study of cytomegalovirus exposure and HLA in healthy donors (dated by TCRdb to 2015 to 2018). Regarding the research as a whole: An earlier analysis of roughly 500 of the donors reported 250 to 300 Gb of sequence data and roughly 100 million unique TCR beta sequences from some 180 million T cells. To predict cytomegalovirus infection status, the study combined high-throughput TCR immunosequencing, statistical association of individual TCRs with disease status, and machine learning. A later analysis re-analyzed previously published TCR beta repertoires from 666 donors and added high-resolution HLA genotyping to study TCR occurrence patterns. Genome-wide SNP genotypes for about 65% of the roughly 700 donors were used in a later genetic analysis, which treated that subset as a discovery cohort. The study aimed to test whether signatures of past pathogen exposure could be identified by cataloging public T cell receptors. Every discovery cohort repertoire had been produced on one sequencing platform. The number of donors typed differed by locus, with roughly 620-630 for A, B, C, DRB1 and DQB1, roughly 550 for DQA1, nearly 610 for DPA1, and about 450 for DPB1. An early release that covered more than 550 HLA-typed donors contained approximately 320 gigabases of sequencing data and 75 million to 100 million unique TCR sequences. Using immunosequencing, the study profiled T cell repertoires from 550 to 750 subjects and related those repertoires to cytomegalovirus serostatus. HLA typing included class I and class II loci at four-digit resolution. The genetic ancestry cluster associated with self-reported Caucasian donors included about 81% of the 300 to 450 genotyped donors. In an earlier analysis of about 590 of the donors, high-throughput TCR beta sequencing was used to judge whether each TCR beta V gene segment behaved as functional or pseudogenic. Donor age, sex, ethnicity and CMV serostatus were compiled together with the repertoire data. A handful of DR-DQ haplotypes were treated as single units for association and clustering because of strong linkage in the cohort. Rather than using new phenotypic data, the later analysis identified candidate immune exposures from TCR beta sequences and from how often those sequences occurred across donors. Among 398 genotyped donors of the cohort, an average of about 240,000 unique TCR beta nucleotide sequences was sequenced per donor, of which roughly 17% were non-productive. Besides the first cohort of roughly 660 subjects, a separate validation cohort made up of 120 or so different subjects was used.

This clone has just one count. Its antigen remains undetermined. No base-level quality is on record; no much larger clone is a single base apart. In total, roughly 670 healthy bone marrow donors made up the cohort. Cohort members were all nominally healthy when sampled, although unrecorded immune exposures were likely present. The donor tested CMV seronegative, placing the donor among the 350 to 400 seronegative members of the cohort. A peripheral blood sample was provided by each donor, and peripheral blood mononuclear cells were used for TCR beta sequencing. The Qiagen DNeasy Blood Extraction Kit was used to extract genomic DNA from the blood cell samples. The library was built by means of the immunoSEQ multiplex PCR assay. A mixture of 60 forward primers for TCR Vbeta segments and 13 reverse primers for TCR Jbeta segments was used in the multiplex PCR. A multiplex PCR assay on genomic DNA amplified the CDR3 region of rearranged TCR beta genes. Amplified TCR beta libraries were sequenced as 87-base-pair reads on the Illumina HiSeq System. Processing in the source paper ran as follows. A later analysis tallied around 82 million unique TCR beta chains across the 550 to 850 repertoires, and approximately 9.9 million of those chains were shared by two or more donors. To remove PCR and sequencing errors, raw reads were error-corrected and collapsed into unique sequences using a nearest-neighbor algorithm that merged closely related sequences. To assign V, D and J gene segments, CDR3 sequences were aligned to IMGT reference sequences. For a sequence to be retained, at least a six-nucleotide match to both a V gene segment and a J gene segment was required. Rearrangements were classified as productive when the CDR3 lacked stop codons and remained in frame with V and J, and all other rearrangements were classified as non-productive. CDR3 was defined by IMGT convention, running from the second conserved V-encoded cysteine to the conserved J-encoded phenylalanine. The earlier analysis of about 570 of the donors excluded any sequence lacking an unambiguous match to a single V gene segment. In an earlier analysis of approximately 590 of the donors, V segments were called functional above 56.7% productive rearrangements and were called segregating when the between-donor standard deviation exceeded 5%. A statistical classification framework was built for diagnosing cytomegalovirus status from the catalog of TCR beta chain sequences. A later analysis assigned V and J genes by comparing TCR nucleotide sequences with IMGT/GENE-DB human TR gene sequences. The TCRdist pipeline was used in a later analysis to assign CDR3 sequences and most-parsimonious VDJ recombination scenarios. A later analysis defined each TCR beta chain by its CDR3 amino acid sequence plus V-gene family, and excluded reads lacking a unique V-gene family. A later analysis removed 592 highly shared, low-generation-probability nucleotide sequences to deal with suspected cross-contamination and a sequencing artifact. For each public chain, a later analysis derived a clonal expansion index from normalized ranks of inferred template counts within each repertoire. Generation probabilities in a later analysis came from a VDJ recombination model fitted to out-of-frame rearrangements, and those results were checked against IGoR. In a later analysis, hypergeometric tests were used to score TCR-TCR, TCR-HLA and TCR-CMV co-occurrence, with a repertoire-size bias correction applied to TCR pairs. In a later analysis, false discovery rates were estimated by permuting HLA or CMV assignments 20 times. In a later analysis, co-occurring TCRs were grouped using DBSCAN, with TCRdist sequence similarity added in when clustering inside HLA-allele-positive subsets. Co-occurrence clustering excluded repertoires with fewer than 30,000 or more than 120,000 public chains, plus five with anomalous nucleotide sharing. TCRdb took this table from immuneACCESS and kept in-frame rearrangements with V and J called. Such tables lack part of the clones; where checked against another copy, unresolved V genes explain under half of the gap, and the rest is unexplained. The V and J calls and clone size come from that table; D and trimming were worked out from the DNA. Counted in this sample were around 120,000 clones; approximately 83% of them appeared once. The ten most abundant clones make up 0.95% to 1.5% of the sample.

According to the germline V gene, CDR1 reads SGHDT and CDR2 reads YYEEEE. The V end loses 4 bases and the J end loses 5 bases, and a stretch of 13 bases separates them. Reading from cysteine to phenylalanine, the CDR3 counts 14 amino acids. Only the CDR3 DNA is retained, 42 bases long and in frame from the first base. Overall study results and their limits: Presence/absence analyses assumed roughly uniform sequencing depth across donors, an assumption that may not hold. The authors suggested that the approach could potentially be extended to other disease states and immunological phenotypes. Broadly in line with IMGT annotations, most TCR beta V segments showed up in productive rearrangements about 90% or about 30% of the time in an earlier analysis of 450 to 600 of the donors. The only immune exposure information available for the cohort was CMV serostatus. A later analysis found that HLA-associated TCR beta chains were more clonally expanded and had lower generation probabilities than equally common non-associated chains. Because HLA typing was missing for some donors at each locus, association tests included only the typed subset. Assigning TCR associations to individual alleles was difficult when HLA alleles, especially DR and DQ, strongly co-occurred. Compared with the 666-donor mean, donors in an Asian-associated ancestry cluster had fewer N-insertions in productive TCRs, according to a later genetic analysis. In a later genetic analysis, a missense DCLRE1C variant was associated with V-gene and J-gene trimming of TCR beta chains, and the association was replicated in an independent cohort. A total of 164 TCR beta chains were listed by the study as associated with cytomegalovirus. The earlier analysis of 450 to 700 of the donors excluded over 15 rarely observed V segments, including chromosome 9 orphons, because counts were too low. Specific HLA alleles were associated with 18,000 or so TCR beta sequences at a false discovery rate of 0.05 in a later analysis. A group of highly shared sequence variants was considered likely to be a technical artifact of the sequencing pipeline. In this cohort, only TCR beta chains were sequenced, and detectable features were limited by the absence of alpha or paired-chain data. A further reported finding was that TCR beta sequences accurately predicted the HLA-A and HLA-B alleles for most subjects in the first cohort. A few of the identified cytomegalovirus-associated TCR beta chains were confirmed in vitro to be specific for cytomegalovirus antigens. Cytomegalovirus status was reported to be diagnosed by the classifier with high specificity and sensitivity in both the original and validation cohorts. While some public TCRs were present in many individuals, most TCR sequences turned up only very rarely across donors. Most CMV-associated TCR beta chains appeared to be HLA-restricted in a later analysis, and the HLA associations seemed to be driven largely by CMV exposure. A later analysis reported that several top co-occurrence clusters appeared linked to parvovirus B19, influenza, CMV and Epstein-Barr virus. Some IMGT-functional V segments, including TRBV6-2 and TRBV6-3, could not be distinguished by the 87-base-pair reads and were therefore excluded. A later analysis found that TCR association rates varied across HLA loci, with DRB1 alleles showing the most associated TCRs and HLA-C alleles the fewest. Linkage disequilibrium might explain the correlated functional status among segregating V segments, but an unknown experimental factor could not be excluded.

The chain is made from TRBV5-6 and TRBJ2-1, and possibly TRBD1, on 5 matching bases. This clonotype originated in a girl aged 2 to 10 in good health and CMV-seronegative. Sequenced: PBMCs. The sequenced DNA: TGTGCCAGCAGCCCCGGCGCAGGGCACAATGAGCAGTTCTTC. Translated, this gives CASSPGAGHNEQFF. With all but the CDR3 taken from the reference TRBV5-6 and TRBJ2-1 genes, the full variable domain is: DAGVTQSPTHLIKTRGQQVTLRCSPKSGHDTVSWYQQALGQGPQFIFQYYEEEERQRGNFPDRFSGHQFPNYSSELNVNALLLGDSALYLCASSPGAGHNEQFFGPGTRLTVL.